These T cell receptor beta chains were read from a single sample in a study of blood T cell repertoires in COVID-19. TCRdb's copy holds only in-frame clones and misses some; the assay was immunoSEQ multiplex PCR. The sample includes 100,000 to 120,000 clones, around three quarters seen only once; the top ten take 6% to 8.5%. The source material was peripheral blood. These receptors were obtained from a woman aged 60 to 75 with acute or convalescent COVID-19. Each CDR3 is given with its conserved first and last residue. D genes are given only for firm matches. A clone size is listed for some rows: how often the clone was seen (once, few, many), or a class if it is expanded.

TRBJ1-1	TRBV28	TRBD1	few	TGTGCCAGCAGTCTTAGGACAGGGGGGTTGGGCACTGAAGCTTTCTTT	CASSLRTGGLGTEAFF
TRBJ2-7	TRBV4-3	TRBD1	NA	TGCGCCAGCAGCCATGGCGGACAGGGGGCTGGCGAGCAGTACTTC	CASSHGGQGAGEQYF
TRBJ1-1	TRBV10-1	TRBD1	NA	TGCGCCAGCATGATCGACGGTTCCCAGGGGGTATACACTGAAGCTTTCTTT	CASMIDGSQGVYTEAFF
TRBJ2-1	TRBV7-2	NA	few	TGTGCCAGCAGCTTAGGGCAGTTCCGAGGCAATGAGCAGTTCTTC	CASSLGQFRGNEQFF
TRBJ1-2	TRBV4-2	NA	NA	TGTGCCAGCAGCCAAGAATTATTGGGCTACACCTTC	CASSQELLGYTF
TRBJ2-2	TRBV5-1	TRBD1	NA	TGCGCCAGCAGCCGCCTCCGGGACAGGGGGCAGGGCACCGGGGAGCTGTTTTTT	CASSRLRDRGQGTGELFF
TRBJ1-5	TRBV28	NA	once	TGTGCCAGCAGTCGAGGACACCGCTATCAGCCCCAGCATTTT	CASSRGHRYQPQHF
TRBJ1-2	TRBV5-1	TRBD1	NA	TGCGCCAGCAGCTACACAGGGGCGGCTGACTATGGCTACACCTTC	CASSYTGAADYGYTF
TRBJ1-5	TRBV19	NA	NA	TGTGCCAGTACCGGACTCCGACAGGCTCTTAGCAATCAGCCCCAGCATTTT	CASTGLRQALSNQPQHF
TRBJ2-7	TRBV7-2	TRBD2	NA	TGTGCCAGCAGCTACGGACTAGCGGGGGGGCGACCCTACGAGCAGTACTTC	CASSYGLAGGRPYEQYF